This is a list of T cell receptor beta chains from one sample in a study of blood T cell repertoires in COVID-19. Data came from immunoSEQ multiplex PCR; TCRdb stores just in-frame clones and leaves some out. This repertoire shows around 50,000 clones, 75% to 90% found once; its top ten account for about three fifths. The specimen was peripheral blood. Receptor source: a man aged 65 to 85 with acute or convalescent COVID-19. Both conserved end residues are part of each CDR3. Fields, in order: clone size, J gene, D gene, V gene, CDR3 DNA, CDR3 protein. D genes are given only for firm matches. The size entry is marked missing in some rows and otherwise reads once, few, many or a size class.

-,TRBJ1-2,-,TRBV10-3,TGTGCCATCAATATCCAGGGGAACTATGGCTACACCTTC,CAINIQGNYGYTF
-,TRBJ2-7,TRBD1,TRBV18,TGTGCCAGCTCACCAGGACAGGGGATATCCTACGAGCAGTACTTC,CASSPGQGISYEQYF
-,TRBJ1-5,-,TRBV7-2,TGTGCCAGCAGCTTAACAGGGTCGTCGTGGCCCCAGCATTTT,CASSLTGSSWPQHF
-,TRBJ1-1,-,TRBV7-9,TGTGCCAGCAGCCCCCGGCAGGCAGCCGGTGAAGCTTTCTTT,CASSPRQAAGEAFF
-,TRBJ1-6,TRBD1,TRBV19,TGTGCCAGTAGTAAGTTACAGGGGTATAATTCACCCCTCCACTTT,CASSKLQGYNSPLHF
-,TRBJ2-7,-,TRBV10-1,TGCGCCAGACCTTTGCGGGGGCAATTCCACGAGCAGTACTTC,CARPLRGQFHEQYF
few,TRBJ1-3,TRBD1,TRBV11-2,TGTGCCAGCAGCCCGAGGACAGGCTCTGGAAACACCATATATTTT,CASSPRTGSGNTIYF
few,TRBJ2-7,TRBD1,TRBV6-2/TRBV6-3,TGTGCCAGCAGTTACTCAACCGGGACAGGGGACTACGAGCAGTACTTC,CASSYSTGTGDYEQYF
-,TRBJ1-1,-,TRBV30,TGTGCCTCCCAGGGGAACACTGAAGCTTTCTTT,CASQGNTEAFF
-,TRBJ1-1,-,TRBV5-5,TGTGCCAGCAGCTTGGCCGGTGGAGGGGACACTGAAGCTTTCTTT,CASSLAGGGDTEAFF
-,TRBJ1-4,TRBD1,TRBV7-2,TGTGCCAGCAGCGTTGACAGGGTTGAAAAACTGTTTTTT,CASSVDRVEKLFF
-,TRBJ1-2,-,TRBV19,TGTGCCAGTACTGGGAGTCGTGGCTACACCTTC,CASTGSRGYTF
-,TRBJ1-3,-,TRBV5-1,TGCGCCAGCAGGCCAGGGGACGGTAACTCTGGAAACACCATATATTTT,CASRPGDGNSGNTIYF
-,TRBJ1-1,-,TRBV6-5,TGTGCCAGCAGGGGGAACAGGGAAGACACTGAAGCTTTCTTT,CASRGNREDTEAFF
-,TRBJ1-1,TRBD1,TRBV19,TGTGCCAGTAGTATTCAGGGGGCGCGCACTGAAGCTTTCTTT,CASSIQGARTEAFF
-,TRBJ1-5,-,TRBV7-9,TGTGCCAGCAGCTCAGACCCGTATGAGGCCCAGCATTTT,CASSSDPYEAQHF
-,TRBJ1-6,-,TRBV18,TGTGCCAGCTCACCACGGCATCCAGGCGCCAATTCACCCCTCCACTTT,CASSPRHPGANSPLHF
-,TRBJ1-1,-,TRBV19,TGTGCCAGTAGTATAGACTTAGTAAACACTGAAGCTTTCTTT,CASSIDLVNTEAFF
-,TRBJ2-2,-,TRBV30,TGTGCCTGGAGTACGGGGAACACCGGGGAGCTGTTTTTT,CAWSTGNTGELFF
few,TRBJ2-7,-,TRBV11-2,TGTGCCAGCAGCTTATACGGGGGACCCCTATACGAGCAGTACTTC,CASSLYGGPLYEQYF
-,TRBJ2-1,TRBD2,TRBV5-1,TGCGCCAGCAGCCCTTTAGCGGGGGGAAATGAGCAGTTCTTC,CASSPLAGGNEQFF
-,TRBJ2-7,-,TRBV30,TGTGCCTGGAATGGAGGTCAACCGGGTGACGAGCAGTACTTC,CAWNGGQPGDEQYF
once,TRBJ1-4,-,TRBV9,TGTGCCAGCAGCGCCTCCGAGGAAAAACTGTTTTTT,CASSASEEKLFF
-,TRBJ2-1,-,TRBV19,TGTGCCAGCCGGAAGGGGCAGTTCGGCGACAATGAGCAGTTCTTC,CASRKGQFGDNEQFF
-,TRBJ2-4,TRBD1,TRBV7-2,TGTGCCAGCAGCTCACCGGGACAGGAGATGTCAAACATTCAGTACTTC,CASSSPGQEMSNIQYF